This T cell receptor beta chain was profiled in a study of shared clonotypes between healthy human individuals. Some clones are missing from TCRdb's copy, which holds only in-frame ones; the method was immunoSEQ multiplex PCR. The table records 450,000 to 650,000 clones, roughly four fifths of them present only once. Germline V gene data show CDR1 as LGHNA and CDR2 as YNFKEQ. Trimming removed 3 bases from V and 9 bases from J, with 6 bases in between. CDR3 length: 11 residues. The TCR comes from a woman aged 40 to 49 in good health. Some clones in this sample may be carry-over from other donors' samples. V gene TRBV4-2 combines with J gene TRBJ2-1; possibly TRBD1 or TRBD2 for D (5 bases each). Sequencing was carried out using PBMCs. The CDR3 sequence: CASSQGVEQFF. The CDR3 DNA sequence: TGTGCCAGCAGCCAGGGGGTTGAGCAGTTCTTC.